This T cell receptor (beta chain) was documented in a study of early T cells in non-severe SARS-CoV-2 infection. The overall study: Whole-blood bulk RNA, unsorted, was sequenced, and chains were unpaired. The study's findings and limits: There was a bias toward anti-spike CD8 responses in VDJdb matching, which missed private and CD4 specificities.

V dropped 2 bases and J dropped 8 bases, with 19 bases sitting between them. The germline CDR1 and CDR2 sequences are MNHEY and SMNVEV (reference sequence). The CDR3 totals 16 residues. Researchers attached unique molecular identifiers to individual cDNA molecules. From the 5' RACE reads, TCRdb called clonotypes with MiXCR, one entry per CDR3 protein. The sample yields approximately 65,000 distinct CDR3 sequences, roughly an eighth seen once. Concerning this clonotype: Its antigen is still unknown.

The gene calls are TRBV27 and TRBJ2-1, with D tentatively TRBD2 (5 bases). Sequenced material: whole blood. The origin of this receptor is an adult who was a healthcare worker with PCR-confirmed SARS-CoV-2 infection or an uninfected control (not recorded which). The CDR3 sequence is CASSLRGRAMRDEQFF. The CDR3, as DNA: TGTGCCAGCAGTTTACGCGGGCGCGCAATGAGGGATGAGCAGTTCTTC.